Below, one TCR beta chain is given with its context. Its antigen is as yet unknown. V was clipped by 6 bases and J by 7 bases; unmatched bases: 6. This CDR3 is built from 15 residues. Germline loops: CDR1 MNHEY, CDR2 SMNVEV (reference sequence). The data originate from a study of cytomegalovirus exposure and HLA in healthy donors. Turning to the study itself: Both the 95 to 150 validation repertoires and the 500 to 700 first-cohort repertoires used the same platform, as reported by a later analysis.

Findings of the study overall: The tendency of first-cohort TCR clusters to co-occur in the 120 or so validation repertoires was the finding of a later analysis. Most sequenced TCRs were rare (though some public TCRs occurred in many donors). According to reports, the classifier identified cytomegalovirus status with high specificity and sensitivity.

Sequencing used immunoSEQ multiplex PCR; TCRdb keeps in-frame clones, though not all of them. Altogether over 150,000 clones are present, around 85% being singletons, with the ten largest covering approximately 5%. The genes are TRBV27 and TRBJ1-6; 10 nucleotides align to TRBD1. The TCR was taken from a young woman in good health and CMV-seronegative. Source material: PBMCs. Written as DNA, the CDR3 is TGTGCCAGCAGCATACGGGGACAGGGGAATTCACCCCTCCACTTT. It is translated as CASSIRGQGNSPLHF.